The T cell receptor (beta chain) described here comes from a study of T cell responses to AZD1222 COVID-19 vaccine. Whole-study context: Second doses that came at about 4 or about 12 weeks were put together.

Study observations and caveats: Clonal diversity was possibly underestimated; the donors were predominantly white British and more often female. Increased Spike-specific TCR breadth and depth were observed after two AZD1222 doses.

The J segment lost 7 bases and the V segment lost 0 bases, leaving 13 bases of the junction unmatched. This CDR3 comprises 17 residues. Germline V gene lookup returns CDR1 SNHLY and CDR2 FYNNEI. Clones were sequenced by immunoSEQ multiplex PCR, and TCRdb holds only the in-frame ones, with some missing. Among 100,000 to 150,000 clones listed, around 87% were seen once. In its sample, this clone was seen once. What it binds is not known. This TCR was recovered from an adult in good health. Sequencing used peripheral blood, obtained on day 0 of AZD1222 vaccination. V usage is TRBV2 and J usage is TRBJ2-5; 8 nucleotides line up with TRBD2. For the CDR3, the DNA is TGTGCCAGCAGTGAAGCCCCGGGGGGGCCCCACAGCAGGACCCAGTACTTC. This translates into CASSEAPGGPHSRTQYF.